This paragraph reports one T cell receptor beta chain. The clone's antigen remains unknown. The sample holds no much larger clone one base away, and base qualities are not on file. The immunoSEQ Assay, a bias-controlled multiplex PCR, was used to amplify TCRbeta CDR3 regions from genomic DNA. In the original analysis: Nucleated cell counts per sample were estimated from amplification of reference gene primers within the assay. To quantify the absolute abundance of each unique TCRbeta CDR3 rearrangement, sequence reads were collapsed and filtered. Productive Simpson clonality was computed per sample as the square root of Simpson's diversity index over productive rearrangements. The table comes from immuneACCESS by way of TCRdb, which keeps in-frame sequences with V and J called. Part of the clones is missing from these tables; in studies checked, under half for an unresolved V gene and the rest for unknown reasons. Clonal size and the V and J genes are those of that table, whereas D and trimming came from the DNA. In all, the sample holds around 170,000 clones, and roughly 87% of those were seen once. The ten largest clonotypes hold about 2.1% of the sample.

This sample is drawn from a study of blood T cell repertoires in COVID-19 (dated by TCRdb to 2018 to 2021). Broadly, across the study: The collaborator samples originated in the United States, Italy and Spain and spanned the acute and convalescent phases of COVID-19. Where available, HLA class I and class II types were obtained from metadata supplied by the sample provider rather than from assay-based typing. The prospective study material was composed of cDNA or gDNA derived from T cells, B-cell-depleted T cells, or PBMCs. The samples were drawn from two sources: the first 160 participants of the ongoing ImmuneRACE study, and 1,000 to 1,500 subjects contributed by 6 global collaborators. Sample metadata almost always included a de-identified subject ID, COVID-19 status, age in years and sex. A freely available public database, intended as a resource for researchers studying the immune response to SARS-CoV-2, is where the repertoires were released. Deeply sampled blood TCRbeta repertoires from subjects exposed to, actively infected with, or recovered from COVID-19 were included in the dataset.

Samples from volunteer blood donors who had recovered from COVID-19 were contributed by a second Seattle source. Collaborating institutions collected whole blood in K2EDTA tubes following their own protocols. Collaborator samples were shipped for TCRbeta analysis as frozen whole blood, isolated PBMCs, or DNA extracted from either sample type. The germline V gene supplies CDR1 SGHTS and CDR2 YDEGEE. Here V drops 4 bases and J drops 1 base, and the junction holds 1 base not matched to any gene. From the cysteine up to the phenylalanine, the CDR3 has a length of 13 residues. Only the CDR3 part of the read is kept: 39 bases, read in frame from the first base. Here is what the overall study found, with its caveats: Clinical and demographic metadata were provided uncurated, with the amount varying by source and participant.

This sequence was found in a man aged 18-30 years who had recovered from COVID-19. Sequencing input: peripheral blood. The chain employs TRBV5-8 and TRBJ1-1; 7 middle bases align to TRBD1. The DNA is TGTGCCAGCAGCGCAGGGGGGAACACTGAAGCTTTCTTT. This encodes CASSAGGNTEAFF.